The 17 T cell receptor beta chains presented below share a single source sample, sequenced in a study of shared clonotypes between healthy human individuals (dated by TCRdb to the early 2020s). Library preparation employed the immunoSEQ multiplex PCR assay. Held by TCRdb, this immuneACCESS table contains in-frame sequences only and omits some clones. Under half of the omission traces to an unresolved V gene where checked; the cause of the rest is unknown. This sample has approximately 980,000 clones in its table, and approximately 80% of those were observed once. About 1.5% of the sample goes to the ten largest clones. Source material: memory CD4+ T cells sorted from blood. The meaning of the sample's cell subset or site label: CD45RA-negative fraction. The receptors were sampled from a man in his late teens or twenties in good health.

This CDR3 is CASRGQGEAFF. CDR3 nucleotides: TGTGCCAGCAGGGGACAGGGGGAGGCTTTCTTT. The chain is built from TRBV6-1 and TRBJ1-1, with 11 nucleotides matching TRBD1. The CDR3 runs 11 residues. V dropped 6 bases and J dropped 11; count of bases not matched to a gene: 2. Germline V CDR1 and CDR2: MNHNS, SASEGT.

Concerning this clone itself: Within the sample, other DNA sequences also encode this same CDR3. CDR3 loop: CASSLTEPTNEKLFF. The CDR3 DNA follows: TGCGCCAGCAGCTTGACGGAACCAACTAATGAAAAACTGTTTTTT. This chain links TRBV5-1 with TRBJ1-4, with D hard to call. Germline V gene data show CDR1 as SGHRS and CDR2 as YFSETQ. The CDR3 has 15 residues. Trimming took 1 base from V and 0 from J, leaving 7 bases between them.

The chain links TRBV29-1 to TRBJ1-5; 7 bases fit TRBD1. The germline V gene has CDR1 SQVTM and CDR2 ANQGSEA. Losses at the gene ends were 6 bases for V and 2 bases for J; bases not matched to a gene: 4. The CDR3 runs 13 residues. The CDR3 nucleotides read TGCAGCGTATGGACAGGCCGCAATCAGCCCCAGCATTTT. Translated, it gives CSVWTGRNQPQHF.

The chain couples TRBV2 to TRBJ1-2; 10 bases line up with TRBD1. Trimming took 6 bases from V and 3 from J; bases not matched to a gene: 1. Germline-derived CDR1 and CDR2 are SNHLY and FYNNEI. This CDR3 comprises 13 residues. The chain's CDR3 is CASRGTGDYGYTF. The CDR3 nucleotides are TGTGCCAGCAGAGGGACAGGGGACTATGGCTACACCTTC.

The CDR3 DNA reads as TGTGCCAGCAGCGTTCGACAGGGTCGGGGCTACACCTTC. Translation gives CASSVRQGRGYTF. The rearrangement links TRBV7-2 to TRBJ1-2, with 7 bases identical to TRBD1. Per germline, CDR1 SGHTA and CDR2 FQGNSA. Trimming took 5 bases from V and 8 from J; bases not matched to a gene: 8. There are 13 residues in the CDR3.

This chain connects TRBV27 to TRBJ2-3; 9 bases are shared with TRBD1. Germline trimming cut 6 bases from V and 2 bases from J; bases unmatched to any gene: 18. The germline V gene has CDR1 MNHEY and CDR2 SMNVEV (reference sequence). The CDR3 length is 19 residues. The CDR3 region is CASRPLFTRDRVNTDTQYF. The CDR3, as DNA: TGTGCCAGCAGACCTCTGTTTACCCGGGACAGGGTTAACACAGATACGCAGTATTTT.

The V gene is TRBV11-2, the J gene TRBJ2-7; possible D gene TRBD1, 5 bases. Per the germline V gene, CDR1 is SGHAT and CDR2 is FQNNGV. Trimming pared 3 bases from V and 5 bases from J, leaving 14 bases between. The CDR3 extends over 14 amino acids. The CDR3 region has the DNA TGTGCCAGCAGCTTCAGAATGGGGCCCCACGAGCAGTACTTC. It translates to CASSFRMGPHEQYF.

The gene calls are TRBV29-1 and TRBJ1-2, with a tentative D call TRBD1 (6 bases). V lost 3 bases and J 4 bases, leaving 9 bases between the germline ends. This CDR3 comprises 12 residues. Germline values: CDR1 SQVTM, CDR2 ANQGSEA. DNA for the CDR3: TGCAGCGTTGATGGACAGAGCTATGGCTACACCTTC. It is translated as CSVDGQSYGYTF.

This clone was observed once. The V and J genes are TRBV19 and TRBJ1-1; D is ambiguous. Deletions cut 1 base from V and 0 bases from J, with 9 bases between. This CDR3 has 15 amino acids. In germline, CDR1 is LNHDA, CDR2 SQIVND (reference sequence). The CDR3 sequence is CASSIGDKLNTEAFF. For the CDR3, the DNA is TGTGCCAGTAGTATAGGGGATAAACTGAACACTGAAGCTTTCTTT.

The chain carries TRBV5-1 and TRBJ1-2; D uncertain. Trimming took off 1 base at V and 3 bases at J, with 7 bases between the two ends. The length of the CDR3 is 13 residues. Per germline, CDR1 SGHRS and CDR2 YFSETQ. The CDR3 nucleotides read TGCGCCAGCAGCTTGCAGGAGGACTATGGCTACACCTTC. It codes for CASSLQEDYGYTF.

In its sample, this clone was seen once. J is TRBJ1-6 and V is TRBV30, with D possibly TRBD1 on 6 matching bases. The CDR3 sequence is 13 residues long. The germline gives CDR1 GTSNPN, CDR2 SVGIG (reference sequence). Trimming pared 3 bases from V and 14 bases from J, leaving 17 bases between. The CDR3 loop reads CAWSAGGAKSLHF. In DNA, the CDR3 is TGTGCCTGGAGCGCCGGGGGGGCGAAATCCCTCCACTTT.

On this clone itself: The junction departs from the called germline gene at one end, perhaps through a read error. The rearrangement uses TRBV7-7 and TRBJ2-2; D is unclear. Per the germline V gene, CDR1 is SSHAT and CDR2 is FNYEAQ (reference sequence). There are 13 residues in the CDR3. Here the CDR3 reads CASSPDRHRELFF. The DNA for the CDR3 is TGTGCTAGCAGCCCTGACCGGCACCGGGAGCTGTTTTTT. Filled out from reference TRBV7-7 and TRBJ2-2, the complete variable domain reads GAGVSQSPRYKVTKRGQDVTLRCDPISSHATLYWYQQALGQGPEFLTYFNYEAQPDKSGLPSDRFSAERPEGSISTLTIQRTEQRDSAMYRCASSPDRHRELFFGEGSRLTVL.

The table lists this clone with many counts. CDR3 coding DNA: TGCGCCAGCAGCCGCGGACAGATTAATTCACCCCTCCACTTT. Translation: CASSRGQINSPLHF. The chain couples TRBV5-1 to TRBJ1-6, with D possibly TRBD1 on 6 matching bases. V lost 4 bases, J lost 6 bases, and 11 bases lay in between. This CDR3 has 14 residues. From germline, CDR1 is SGHRS and CDR2 YFSETQ.

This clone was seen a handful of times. The CDR3 reads CSVEEGGASYEQYF. The DNA for the CDR3 is TGCAGCGTTGAAGAAGGGGGGGCGTCCTACGAGCAGTACTTC. The rearrangement joins TRBV29-1 to TRBJ2-7; a possible D gene is TRBD2 (7 bases). The CDR3 runs 14 residues. Germline V gene data show CDR1 as SQVTM and CDR2 as ANQGSEA. Trimming pared 0 bases from V and 1 base from J, leaving 10 bases between.

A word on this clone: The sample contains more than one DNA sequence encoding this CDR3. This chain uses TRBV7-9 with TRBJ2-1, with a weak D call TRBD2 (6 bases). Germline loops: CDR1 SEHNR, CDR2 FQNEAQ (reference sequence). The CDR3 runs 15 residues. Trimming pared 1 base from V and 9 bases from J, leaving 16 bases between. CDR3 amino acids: CASSLEAGGKGEQFF. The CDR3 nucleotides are TGTGCCAGCAGCTTAGAAGCTGGCGGGAAGGGTGAGCAGTTCTTC.

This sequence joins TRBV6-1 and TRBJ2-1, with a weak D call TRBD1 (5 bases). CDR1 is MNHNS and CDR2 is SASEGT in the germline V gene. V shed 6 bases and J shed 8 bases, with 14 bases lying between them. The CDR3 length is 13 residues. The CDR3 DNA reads TGTGCCAGCAGACAGGTGGGGTACGATGAGCAGTTCTTC. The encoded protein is CASRQVGYDEQFF.

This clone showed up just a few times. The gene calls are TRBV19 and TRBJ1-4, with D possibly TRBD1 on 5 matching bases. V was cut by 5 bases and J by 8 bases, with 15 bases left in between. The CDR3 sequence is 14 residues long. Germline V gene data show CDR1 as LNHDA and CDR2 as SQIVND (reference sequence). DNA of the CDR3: TGTGCCAGTAGTGAGGGACTTCCCGGCGAAAAACTGTTTTTT. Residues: CASSEGLPGEKLFF.